The 13 T cell receptor beta chains below come from one sample, sequenced in a study of blood T cell repertoires in COVID-19. Only in-frame clones appear in the TCRdb table, and some are missing; sequencing was by immunoSEQ multiplex PCR. There are roughly 250,000 clones in the sample; around 89% occur only once, and around 10% lies in the top ten. Sequenced sample: PBMCs or T cells enriched from blood (not recorded which). The receptors were gathered from a man between 40 and 49 years old who had recovered from COVID-19.

In this sample, this clone turned up once. The rearrangement uses TRBV12-5 and TRBJ1-2; 7 nucleotides match TRBD1. In germline, CDR1 is LGHNT, CDR2 FRNRAP. This CDR3 spans 15 amino acids. The trim removed 8 bases at V and 0 bases at J, leaving 9 bases unmatched. This CDR3 reads CASSRDSRTNYGYTF. The CDR3 DNA sequence: TGTGCTAGTTCCCGGGACAGCCGAACTAACTATGGCTACACCTTC. Based on the CDR3 plus reference TRBV12-5 and TRBJ1-2, the full variable domain is DARVTQTPRHKVTEMGQEVTMRCQPILGHNTVFWYRQTMMQGLELLAYFRNRAPLDDSGMPKDRFSAEMPDATLATLKIQPSEPRDSAVYFCASSRDSRTNYGYTFGSGTRLTVV.

The CDR3 DNA sequence: TGTGCCTGGAGTATGGCTAGCGGGGATACGCAGTATTTT. This encodes CAWSMASGDTQYF. The chain links TRBV30 to TRBJ2-3; the match to TRBD2 covers 8 bases. Germline V CDR1 and CDR2: GTSNPN, SVGIG (reference sequence). This CDR3 contains 13 residues. J gave up 6 bases and V 2 bases, and 4 bases lay outside the gene matches.

V is TRBV5-1 and J is TRBJ2-5, with D possibly being TRBD2 (5 bases). V shed 0 bases and J shed 8 bases, with 11 bases lying between them. CDR1 and CDR2 from the germline V gene are SGHRS and YFSETQ. The CDR3 sequence is 13 residues long. The CDR3 sequence is CASSLDPPSTQYF. In DNA, the CDR3 is TGCGCCAGCAGCTTGGATCCCCCTAGCACCCAGTACTTC.

The rearrangement uses TRBV30 and TRBJ1-2; D unclear. Germline V gives CDR1 GTSNPN, CDR2 SVGIG (reference sequence). Trimming cost V 2 bases and J 4 bases, with 8 bases left between them. CDR3 length: 12 residues. This CDR3 is CAWSSSSYGYTF. CDR3 DNA sequence: TGTGCCTGGAGTTCGTCCTCCTATGGCTACACCTTC.

This chain joins TRBV7-2 and TRBJ1-1; possibly TRBD1 for D (5 bases). The V gene lost 3 bases and the J gene lost 1 base, with 15 bases spanning the gap. This CDR3 is built from 16 residues. The germline V gene encodes CDR1 SGHTA and CDR2 FQGNSA. CDR3 nucleotides: TGTGCCAGCAGCTTCCAAATTCGGACACAGAACACTGAAGCTTTCTTT. Protein product: CASSFQIRTQNTEAFF.

This chain connects TRBV7-2 to TRBJ1-2; TRBD1 might be the D (5 bases). The CDR3 is made up of 14 amino acids. Trimming took 4 bases from V and 4 from J, leaving 13 bases between them. The germline V gene encodes CDR1 SGHTA and CDR2 FQGNSA. In DNA form, the CDR3 reads TGTGCCAGCAGCTACCTAGGGGTCGGCTATGGCTACACCTTC. Its protein product is CASSYLGVGYGYTF.

The rearrangement joins TRBV4-2 to TRBJ1-4, with 10 positions matching TRBD1. Germline trimming cut 2 bases from V and 5 bases from J; bases unmatched to any gene: 11. The CDR3 has 18 residues. CDR1 LGHNA and CDR2 YNFKEQ come from the germline V gene. This CDR3 is CASSQPRTGGGFNEKLFF. In DNA form, the CDR3 reads TGTGCCAGCAGCCAACCCAGGACAGGGGGGGGATTCAATGAAAAACTGTTTTTT.

This clone was seen only a few times. The gene calls are TRBV18 and TRBJ2-7; D gene uncertain. Germline V gives CDR1 KGHSH, CDR2 LQKENI. V shed 1 base and J shed 5 bases, with 6 bases lying between them. The CDR3 has 12 residues. CDR3 sequence: CASSPLTDEQYF. CDR3 in DNA: TGTGCCAGCTCACCACTAACGGACGAGCAGTACTTC. The entire variable domain, with the rest obtained from reference TRBV18 and TRBJ2-7, is as follows: NAGVMQNPRHLVRRRGQEARLRCSPMKGHSHVYWYRQLPEEGLKFMVYLQKENIIDESGMPKERFSAEFPKEGPSILRIQQVVRGDSAAYFCASSPLTDEQYFGPGTRLTVT.

This clone was seen once. The chain has TRBV5-1 and TRBJ2-1, with TRBD1 as a possible D gene (6 bases). From germline, CDR1 is SGHRS and CDR2 YFSETQ. The V end was cut by 0 bases, the J end by 6 bases, with 13 bases between. The CDR3 covers 15 residues. The DNA for the CDR3 is TGCGCCAGCAGCTTGGGTTCAGGGGTCGGCAATGAGCAGTTCTTC. Protein sequence: CASSLGSGVGNEQFF.

The gene calls are TRBV28 and TRBJ2-1; weak D call: TRBD2 (6 bases). V was pared by 3 bases and J by 3 bases, with 9 bases between. The V gene's germline CDR1 is MDHEN and CDR2 SYDVKM. The CDR3 has 14 amino acids. The chain's CDR3 is CASSLGGVYNEQFF. The CDR3 DNA follows: TGTGCCAGCAGTTTGGGGGGTGTCTACAATGAGCAGTTCTTC.

The chain recombines TRBV4-3 with TRBJ2-3, with 12 bases matching TRBD2. Germline CDR1 is LGHNA and CDR2 is YSLEER. The CDR3 length is 21 residues. With V trimmed by 0 bases and J by 1 base, 14 bases remained unmatched. Here the CDR3 DNA reads TGCGCCAGCAGCCAAGATCGCCGACTAGCGGGAGTTCGAAGGGGCACAGATACGCAGTATTTT. It translates to CASSQDRRLAGVRRGTDTQYF.

This chain links TRBV29-1 with TRBJ1-2; D call uncertain. Germline V gene lookup returns CDR1 SQVTM and CDR2 ANQGSEA. Between the trimmed V and J ends, which lost 1 base and 4 bases, there was a span of 19 bases. The CDR3 has 16 amino acids. The CDR3: CSVEAFTTRESYGYTF. CDR3 coding DNA: TGCAGCGTTGAAGCGTTTACAACCCGGGAAAGCTATGGCTACACCTTC.

J is TRBJ2-7 and V is TRBV4-3, with unresolved D. The CDR3 length is 13 residues. The V end was cut by 0 bases, the J end by 6 bases, with 9 bases between. CDR1 and CDR2 from the germline V gene are LGHNA and YSLEER. The CDR3 nucleotides read TGCGCCAGCAGCCAAGATCCCTCGGGCGAGCAGTACTTC. It translates to CASSQDPSGEQYF.